These 26 T cell receptor beta chains originate from one sample sequenced in a study of T cell responses to AZD1222 COVID-19 vaccine. Assay: immunoSEQ multiplex PCR; the TCRdb copy retains only in-frame clones and omits some. The data hold roughly 120,000 clones, with 88% observed a single time. Specimen: peripheral blood, collected 28 days after the second AZD1222 dose. These receptors originate from an adult who received the AZD1222 COVID-19 vaccine.

The chain combines TRBV9 with TRBJ1-6; maybe TRBD1 (5 bases). Trimming removed 0 bases from V and 6 bases from J, with 10 bases in between. CDR1 and CDR2 from the germline V gene are SGDLS and YYNGEE. This CDR3 is built from 15 residues. This CDR3 is CASSVDPGFNSPLHF. The CDR3 bases are TGTGCCAGCAGCGTAGATCCAGGGTTTAATTCACCCCTCCACTTT.

V is TRBV4-2 and J is TRBJ2-3; D is possibly TRBD1 (6 bases). V lost 1 base, J lost 3 bases, and 11 bases lay in between. The CDR3 totals 15 residues. Germline CDR1 and CDR2: LGHNA and YNFKEQ. The CDR3 coding sequence is TGTGCCAGCAGCCAAGCGCTACAGGGTACAGATACGCAGTATTTT. This translates into CASSQALQGTDTQYF.

This clone came up a few times. This chain links TRBV5-1 with TRBJ2-3; 10 nucleotides line up with TRBD1. CDR1 and CDR2 from the germline V gene are SGHRS and YFSETQ. With 0 bases clipped from V and 2 bases from J, the junction kept 3 bases outside the gene matches. This CDR3 is built from 16 residues. The CDR3 is CASSLGQGAPTDTQYF. The CDR3 region has the DNA TGCGCCAGCAGCTTGGGACAGGGGGCGCCCACAGATACGCAGTATTTT.

The V call is TRBV6-2 or TRBV6-3, the J call TRBJ2-3, with unresolved D. The germline gives CDR1 MNHEY, CDR2 SVGEGT. Trimming removed 2 bases at V and 0 bases at J, with 12 bases between. The CDR3 sequence is 16 residues long. CDR3 coding DNA: TGTGCCAGCAGTTACCGTGCAGGTACCAGCACAGATACGCAGTATTTT. Translating gives CASSYRAGTSTDTQYF.

This clone was detected once. This rearrangement joins TRBV5-4 to TRBJ2-1; D is possibly TRBD2 (6 bases). Germline V CDR1 and CDR2: SGHNT, YYREEE (reference sequence). Between the trimmed V and J ends, which lost 9 bases and 2 bases, there was a span of 12 bases. This CDR3 has 13 amino acids. DNA of the CDR3: TGTGCCACCCGCGGCGGGACCTACAATGAGCAGTTCTTC. Its protein product is CATRGGTYNEQFF.

This rearrangement joins TRBV5-6 to TRBJ1-1; no reliable D call. Trimming pared 4 bases from V and 3 bases from J, leaving 10 bases between. In germline, CDR1 is SGHDT, CDR2 YYEEEE. This CDR3 is 13 amino acids long. The DNA for the CDR3 is TGTGCCAGCAGCCTCTCAGAATACACTGAAGCTTTCTTT. This encodes CASSLSEYTEAFF.

The J gene is TRBJ1-4, the V gene TRBV9; D might be TRBD1 (5 bases). The CDR3 runs to 15 residues. From germline, CDR1 is SGDLS and CDR2 YYNGEE. V was pared by 1 base and J by 7 bases, with 14 bases between. In DNA form, the CDR3 reads TGTGCCAGCAGCGTATCCCCGACAGTAAGTGAAAAACTGTTTTTT. Translation gives CASSVSPTVSEKLFF.

The chain couples TRBV6-5 to TRBJ2-7; D gene uncertain. The CDR3 runs 15 residues. The germline V and J ends were trimmed by 0 bases and 1 base, with 10 bases remaining between them. CDR1 and CDR2 (germline): MNHEY, SVGAGI. The CDR3 here is CASSYSNSLSYEQYF. For the CDR3, the DNA is TGTGCCAGCAGTTACTCCAACAGCCTATCCTACGAGCAGTACTTC.

The chain uses TRBV5-4 and TRBJ2-7; weak D call: TRBD1 (5 bases). V lost 4 bases and J 5 bases, leaving 16 bases between the germline ends. Germline values: CDR1 SGHNT, CDR2 YYREEE (reference sequence). The length of the CDR3 is 14 residues. Here the CDR3 DNA reads TGTGCCAGCAGCGCCCAGGGTTTATTCGACGAGCAGTACTTC. Residues: CASSAQGLFDEQYF.

The chain recombines TRBV19 with TRBJ1-2; D is unresolved. CDR1 is LNHDA and CDR2 is SQIVND in the germline V gene (reference sequence). Trimming took 7 bases from V and 2 from J, leaving 14 bases between them. This CDR3 contains 14 residues. CDR3 sequence: CASTSVFNNYGYTF. CDR3 bases: TGTGCCAGTACCTCCGTATTTAACAACTATGGCTACACCTTC.

In DNA form, the CDR3 reads TGTGCCAGCAGTTTATTACCCGGGACAGGGAGTACTGAAGCTTTCTTT. It codes for CASSLLPGTGSTEAFF. The rearrangement links TRBV27 to TRBJ1-1; 9 nucleotides align to TRBD1. CDR3 size: 16 residues. Trimming removed 1 base from V and 5 bases from J; junction bases left unmatched: 8. The germline gives CDR1 MNHEY, CDR2 SMNVEV (reference sequence).

This chain links TRBV29-1 with TRBJ1-3; TRBD1 agrees at 7 bases. This CDR3 is 15 amino acids long. The V and J ends lost 6 bases and 4 bases, in that order; junction bases with no gene match: 12. In germline, CDR1 is SQVTM, CDR2 ANQGSEA. In DNA form, the CDR3 reads TGCAGCGTGGCAGCACTGACAGGGTCGGGAAACACCATATATTTT. It encodes CSVAALTGSGNTIYF.

The V gene is TRBV19, the J gene TRBJ2-5; 9 positions agree with TRBD2. The CDR3 is 18 amino acids. V shed 3 bases, J shed 5 bases, and the junction held 16 bases outside the gene matches. CDR1 LNHDA and CDR2 SQIVND come from the germline V gene (reference sequence). CDR3 in amino acids: CASSMRGAGGAGRETQYF. In DNA form, the CDR3 reads TGTGCCAGTAGTATGCGTGGAGCGGGGGGCGCGGGGAGGGAGACCCAGTACTTC.

CDR3 protein: CASSWSGGARGYGYTF. As DNA, the CDR3 is TGTGCCAGCAGTTGGTCAGGGGGTGCCCGGGGGTATGGCTACACCTTC. V usage is TRBV6-5 and J usage is TRBJ1-2; 7 nucleotides match TRBD1. Germline CDR1 and CDR2: MNHEY and SVGAGI. The CDR3 sequence is 16 residues long. Unmatched junction bases numbered 13, after V lost 4 bases and J lost 5 bases.

The V gene is TRBV20-1, the J gene TRBJ1-6; the D gene is possibly TRBD1 (6 bases). With 3 bases removed from V and 9 bases from J, the gap between germline ends came to 15 bases. CDR1 is DFQATT and CDR2 is SNEGSKA in the germline V gene (reference sequence). The CDR3 covers 14 residues. CDR3 in amino acids: CSASPLGGISPLHF. CDR3 bases: TGCAGTGCTAGTCCCCTCGGGGGCATTTCACCCCTCCACTTT.

This clone was counted between two and nine times. The chain couples TRBV5-1 to TRBJ1-1; perhaps TRBD1 as D (5 bases). Germline lookup yields CDR1 SGHRS and CDR2 YFSETQ. Trimming pared 4 bases from V and 0 bases from J, leaving 19 bases between. There are 17 residues in the CDR3. The CDR3 loop is CASSPPGRSDMNTEAFF. CDR3 nucleotides: TGCGCCAGCAGCCCCCCGGGACGGTCTGACATGAACACTGAAGCTTTCTTT.

The rearrangement uses TRBV19 and TRBJ2-1; TRBD1 agrees at 7 bases. This CDR3 is 15 amino acids long. Per germline, CDR1 LNHDA and CDR2 SQIVND (reference sequence). With 0 bases clipped from V and 5 bases from J, the junction kept 4 bases outside the gene matches. In DNA form, the CDR3 reads TGTGCCAGTAGTATAGAAGGGGGCGAAAACAATGAGCAGTTCTTC. Protein product: CASSIEGGENNEQFF.

V and J are TRBV7-2 and TRBJ2-7; D is ambiguous. This CDR3 region has 15 residues. V was pared by 2 bases and J by 2 bases, with 13 bases between. Germline V gene sequence: CDR1 SGHTA, CDR2 FQGNSA. This chain's CDR3 is CASSLTPGGTYEQYF. The CDR3 DNA is TGTGCCAGCAGCTTAACCCCAGGCGGAACCTACGAGCAGTACTTC.

V usage is TRBV11-3 and J usage is TRBJ2-1; no clear D gene. CDR1 and CDR2 (germline): SGHNT, YENEEA. This CDR3 has 14 amino acids. Deletions cut 1 base from V and 6 bases from J, with 10 bases between. CDR3 residues: CASSLGWQTNEQFF. The CDR3 DNA reads as TGTGCCAGCAGCTTAGGGTGGCAGACCAATGAGCAGTTCTTC.

The gene calls are TRBV6-4 and TRBJ2-3; D unresolved. The CDR3 consists of 14 residues. Trimming removed 0 bases from V and 2 bases from J, with 6 bases in between. In germline, CDR1 is MRHNA, CDR2 SNTAGT. This chain's CDR3 is CASSDSAATDTQYF. CDR3 in DNA: TGTGCCAGCAGTGACTCGGCGGCCACAGATACGCAGTATTTT.

J is TRBJ2-1 and V is TRBV4-1; 8 positions match TRBD2. Germline-derived CDR1 and CDR2 are MGHRA and YSYEKL. V was pared by 6 bases and J by 4 bases, with 11 bases of the junction left unmatched. This CDR3 is built from 16 residues. CDR3 residues: CASRPIGTRAYNEQFF. CDR3 nucleotide sequence: TGCGCCAGCAGGCCAATCGGGACTAGGGCTTACAATGAGCAGTTCTTC.

The rearrangement links TRBV5-6 to TRBJ1-5; TRBD1 agrees at 10 bases. Trimming cost V 2 bases and J 7 bases; bases outside gene matches: 3. There are 14 residues in the CDR3. Germline V gene data show CDR1 as SGHDT and CDR2 as YYEEEE. DNA for the CDR3: TGTGCCAGCAGCTTAGACAGGGGGCCCCAGCCCCAGCATTTT. It is translated as CASSLDRGPQPQHF.

The chain is built from TRBV2 and TRBJ2-7; D may be TRBD1 (6 bases). From germline, CDR1 is SNHLY and CDR2 FYNNEI. This CDR3 is built from 16 residues. Trimming removed 6 bases at V and 0 bases at J, with 18 bases between. The CDR3 loop is CASREQGRTISYEQYF. The CDR3 nucleotides are TGTGCCAGCAGGGAACAGGGACGAACTATCTCCTACGAGCAGTACTTC.

This sequence joins TRBV9 and TRBJ1-1; D is possibly TRBD1 (6 bases). The CDR3 runs 16 residues. V shed 0 bases and J shed 0 bases, with 12 bases lying between them. Germline loops: CDR1 SGDLS, CDR2 YYNGEE. The CDR3 DNA sequence: TGTGCCAGCAGCGTAGGACAGGTTACCATGAACACTGAAGCTTTCTTT. It codes for CASSVGQVTMNTEAFF.

Concerning this clone itself: The junction and the germline gene differ at one end; a read error may be behind it. The chain is built from TRBV6-5 and TRBJ2-7; 8 nucleotides line up with TRBD1. This CDR3 is built from 11 residues. The V gene's germline CDR1 is MNHEY and CDR2 SVGAGI. CDR3 sequence reads: CASSDSRDRHF. CDR3 sequence (DNA): TGTGCCAGCAGTGACTCCCGGGACAGGCACTTC.

The sample holds one count of this clone. The rearrangement uses TRBV6-4 and TRBJ2-3, with no clear D. The V gene's germline CDR1 is MRHNA and CDR2 SNTAGT. The CDR3 covers 14 residues. Trimming shortened V by 3 bases and J by 4 bases, and 11 bases separated the two germline ends. The CDR3 sequence: CASSEDPEADTQYF. As DNA, the CDR3 is TGTGCCAGCAGTGAGGACCCAGAGGCAGATACGCAGTATTTT.